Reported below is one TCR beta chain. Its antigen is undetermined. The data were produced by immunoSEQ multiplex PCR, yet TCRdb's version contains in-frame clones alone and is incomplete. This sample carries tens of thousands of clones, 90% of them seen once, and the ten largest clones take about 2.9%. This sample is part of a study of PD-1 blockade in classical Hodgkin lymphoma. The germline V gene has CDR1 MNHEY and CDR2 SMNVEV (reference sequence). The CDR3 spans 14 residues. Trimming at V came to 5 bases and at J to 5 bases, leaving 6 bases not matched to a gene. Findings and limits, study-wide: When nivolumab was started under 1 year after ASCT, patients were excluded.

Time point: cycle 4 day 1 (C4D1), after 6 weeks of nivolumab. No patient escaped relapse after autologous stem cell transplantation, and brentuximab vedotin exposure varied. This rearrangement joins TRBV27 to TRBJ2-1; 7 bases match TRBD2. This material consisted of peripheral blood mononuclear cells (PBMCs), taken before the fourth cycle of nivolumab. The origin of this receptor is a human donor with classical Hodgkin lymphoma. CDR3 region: CASSLQGGDNEQFF. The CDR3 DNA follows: TGTGCCAGCAGTCTGCAGGGAGGGGACAATGAGCAGTTCTTC.